This record concerns one T cell receptor beta chain sequence. What it binds is not known. The germline V gene has CDR1 KGHSH and CDR2 LQKENI. Trimming pared 5 bases from V and 7 bases from J, leaving 14 bases between. The CDR3 consists of 13 residues. The PCR contained 60 Vbeta and 13 Jbeta primers. Clones were read by immunoSEQ multiplex PCR, and TCRdb kept only the in-frame ones, dropping some. The table records hundreds of thousands of clones, about 66% of them present only once. This specimen comes from a study of cytomegalovirus exposure and HLA in healthy donors. General observations from the study: TCR beta V- and J-gene trimming, according to a later analysis, was linked to a missense DCLRE1C variant.

Material for sequencing was PBMCs. The chain has TRBV18 and TRBJ2-5; D might be TRBD1 (5 bases). This TCR came from a female donor in good health and CMV-seronegative. CDR3 in amino acids: CASSDSQSGTQYF. The CDR3 DNA reads TGTGCCAGCTCAGACAGCCAGTCGGGGACCCAGTACTTC. The full variable domain, with the rest looked up from reference TRBV18 and TRBJ2-5, is NAGVMQNPRHLVRRRGQEARLRCSPMKGHSHVYWYRQLPEEGLKFMVYLQKENIIDESGMPKERFSAEFPKEGPSILRIQQVVRGDSAAYFCASSDSQSGTQYFGPGTRLLVL.